These 27 T cell receptor beta chains were all obtained from the same sample, sequenced in a study of shared clonotypes between healthy human individuals. Method: immunoSEQ multiplex PCR; TCRdb's copy keeps in-frame clones and lacks some. The table records some 1.1 million clones, 70% to 85% of them present only once. Input material: memory CD4+ T cells from PBMCs. Stated subset: CD45RA-negative fraction. The receptors come from a man between 18 and 29 years old in good health. Some clones in this sample may be carry-over from other donors' samples.

This clone has more than one count but fewer than ten. The chain couples TRBV4-1 to TRBJ1-2; D not certain. This CDR3 comprises 14 residues. Germline CDR1 reads MGHRA; CDR2 reads YSYEKL. V was trimmed by 0 bases and J by 4 bases, leaving 9 bases between them. CDR3 amino acids: CASSQDPSGYGYTF. CDR3 DNA sequence: TGCGCCAGCAGCCAAGATCCTTCCGGCTATGGCTACACCTTC.

This clone was seen a handful of times. V and J are TRBV6-5 and TRBJ1-2; no clear D. The CDR3 has 14 amino acids. V was trimmed by 7 bases and J by 4 bases, leaving 16 bases between them. Germline assignment: CDR1 MNHEY and CDR2 SVGAGI. CDR3 loop: CASTPGTVTYGYTF. Here the CDR3 DNA reads TGTGCCAGCACCCCCGGAACAGTGACCTATGGCTACACCTTC.

J is TRBJ2-5 and V is TRBV5-1; tentative D call: TRBD1 (5 bases). V gave up 5 bases and J gave up 1 base, with 9 bases separating them. The CDR3 loop spans 13 amino acids. CDR1 SGHRS and CDR2 YFSETQ come from the germline V gene. CDR3 residues: CASSRQTQETQYF. The CDR3 DNA follows: TGCGCCAGCAGTAGACAGACCCAAGAGACCCAGTACTTC.

This clone was recorded at least ten times. V and J are TRBV28 and TRBJ2-1; D gene uncertain. Germline V gene lookup returns CDR1 MDHEN and CDR2 SYDVKM. Trimming stripped 2 bases from V and 1 base from J, with 9 bases between. The CDR3 is made up of 15 amino acids. CDR3 nucleotides: TGTGCCAGCAGTTTAGGGCCAGCGTCCTACAATGAGCAGTTCTTC. Protein sequence: CASSLGPASYNEQFF.

This chain links TRBV28 with TRBJ2-7, with 10 bases that match TRBD2. The length of the CDR3 is 15 residues. Germline CDR1 reads MDHEN; CDR2 reads SYDVKM. With V trimmed by 2 bases and J by 6 bases, 7 bases remained unmatched. The CDR3 region has the DNA TGTGCCAGCAGTTTACCCGGGGTAGCGGGAGGCGAGCAGTACTTC. It encodes CASSLPGVAGGEQYF.

In regard to this clone: This sample also contains other DNA sequences that code for the same CDR3. The V and J genes are TRBV7-9 and TRBJ2-7, with TRBD2 matching over 7 bases. This CDR3 spans 13 amino acids. Trimming removed 3 bases from V and 1 base from J; junction bases left unmatched: 0. Germline loops: CDR1 SEHNR, CDR2 FQNEAQ (reference sequence). CDR3 bases: TGTGCCAGCAGCTTCGGGGGGTCCTACGAGCAGTACTTC. Its translation is CASSFGGSYEQYF.

The chain is built from TRBV19 and TRBJ2-2; 8 bases align to TRBD1. V lost 11 bases, J lost 1 base, and 6 bases stayed unmatched. CDR1 and CDR2 from the germline V gene are LNHDA and SQIVND (reference sequence). The CDR3 loop spans 14 amino acids. CDR3 protein: CAVRDRLNTGELFF. In DNA form, the CDR3 reads TGTGCCGTCCGGGACAGGCTGAACACCGGGGAGCTGTTTTTT. The full variable domain, rest sourced from reference TRBV19 and TRBJ2-2, is DGGITQSPKYLFRKEGQNVTLSCEQNLNHDAMYWYRQDPGQGLRLIYYSQIVNDFQKGDIAEGYSVSREKKESFPLTVTSAQKNPTAFYLCAVRDRLNTGELFFGEGSRLTVL.

The rearrangement uses TRBV4-1 and TRBJ2-7, with D possibly matching TRBD2 (5 bases). V gave up 0 bases and J gave up 2 bases, with 29 bases separating them. This CDR3 spans 21 amino acids. Germline CDR1 is MGHRA and CDR2 is YSYEKL. The CDR3 loop is CASSQDVPRVGFVGVPYEQYF. The CDR3, as DNA: TGCGCCAGCAGCCAAGATGTGCCGCGGGTAGGCTTCGTGGGTGTTCCCTACGAGCAGTACTTC.

The chain uses TRBV18 and TRBJ1-1; perhaps TRBD1 as D (5 bases). V lost 6 bases and J lost 6, with 17 bases in between. The length of the CDR3 is 14 residues. CDR1 is KGHSH, CDR2 LQKENI, per germline. The DNA of the CDR3 is TGTGCCAGCTCCCCTGGGACGGGTGGACCTGAAGCTTTCTTT. Translating it yields CASSPGTGGPEAFF.

The genes are TRBV5-4 and TRBJ2-1; 12 bases are shared with TRBD2. J gave up 3 bases and V 0 bases, and 4 bases lay outside the gene matches. This CDR3 region has 17 residues. CDR1 and CDR2 from the germline V gene are SGHNT and YYREEE (reference sequence). The CDR3 loop reads CASSLASGRVYYNEQFF. CDR3 bases: TGTGCCAGCAGCTTGGCTAGCGGGAGGGTTTACTACAATGAGCAGTTCTTC.

The V call is TRBV7-9, the J call TRBJ2-5; TRBD2 matches 9 bases. V gave up 5 bases and J gave up 3 bases; unmatched junction bases: 4. Germline CDR1 reads SEHNR; CDR2 reads FQNEAQ (reference sequence). This CDR3 is built from 14 residues. The CDR3 region is CASSTWTSEETQYF. The CDR3, as DNA: TGTGCCAGCAGCACCTGGACTAGCGAAGAGACCCAGTACTTC.

The V gene is TRBV29-1, the J gene TRBJ2-5, with D possibly TRBD2 on 5 matching bases. The CDR3 spans 15 residues. Between the trimmed V and J ends, which lost 4 bases and 4 bases, there was a span of 19 bases. The germline V gene encodes CDR1 SQVTM and CDR2 ANQGSEA. CDR3 sequence (DNA): TGCAGCGTTGGCTTGAAGGCCATACGGGGAGAGACCCAGTACTTC. It yields the protein CSVGLKAIRGETQYF.

This clone was seen just once. The chain joins TRBV7-2 to TRBJ2-5, with 7 bases lining up with TRBD2. V shed 1 base, J shed 2 bases, and the junction held 4 bases outside the gene matches. This CDR3 contains 15 residues. Germline V gene lookup returns CDR1 SGHTA and CDR2 FQGNSA. The CDR3 is CASSLGAGEQETQYF. CDR3 nucleotide sequence: TGTGCCAGCAGCTTAGGGGCGGGAGAGCAAGAGACCCAGTACTTC.

The chain joins TRBV27 to TRBJ2-7, with 11 bases identical to TRBD2. J was trimmed by 3 bases and V by 7 bases; bases with no gene match: 11. Per the germline V gene, CDR1 is MNHEY and CDR2 is SMNVEV (reference sequence). This CDR3 is 16 amino acids long. The DNA for the CDR3 is TGTGCCAGCACTAAACGACTAGCGGGGAGATACTACGAGCAGTACTTC. The encoded protein is CASTKRLAGRYYEQYF.

This clone was counted only a few times. At the DNA level, this CDR3 is encoded by other sequences in the same sample as well. The gene calls are TRBV20-1 and TRBJ1-4; D is unresolved. Germline assignment: CDR1 DFQATT and CDR2 SNEGSKA (reference sequence). The CDR3 runs 10 residues. V was trimmed by 2 bases and J by 5 bases, leaving 0 bases between them. CDR3 sequence reads: CSARNEKLFF. CDR3 coding DNA: TGCAGTGCTAGAAATGAAAAACTGTTTTTT.

The genes are TRBV6-6 and TRBJ2-7; D gene uncertain. The germline CDR1 and CDR2 sequences are MNHNY and SVGAGI (reference sequence). This CDR3 is 13 amino acids long. Trimming cost V 4 bases and J 3 bases, with 10 bases left between them. CDR3 nucleotides: TGTGCCAGCAGTTCCACCGGAAACTACGAGCAGTACTTC. This encodes CASSSTGNYEQYF.

A few counts support this clone. At the DNA level, this CDR3 is encoded by other sequences in the same sample as well. The chain joins TRBV30 to TRBJ2-5; perhaps TRBD1 as D (5 bases). This CDR3 has 12 residues. Between the trimmed V and J ends, which lost 5 bases and 5 bases, there was a span of 12 bases. Germline lookup yields CDR1 GTSNPN and CDR2 SVGIG (reference sequence). The CDR3 sequence: CAWEQGGETQYF. The CDR3 region has the DNA TGTGCCTGGGAGCAGGGTGGGGAGACCCAGTACTTC.

The chain carries TRBV28 and TRBJ1-2; TRBD1 matches at 11 bases. The V gene end was trimmed by 7 bases and the J gene end by 4 bases; junction bases not matched to a gene: 11. In germline, CDR1 is MDHEN, CDR2 SYDVKM. CDR3 length: 16 amino acids. CDR3 in DNA: TGTGCCAGCAACACCGGACAGGGGGCGCGGATCTATGGCTACACCTTC. Its protein product is CASNTGQGARIYGYTF.

Comment on this clone: At one end, the junction sequence differs from germline, possibly due to a read error. The rearrangement uses TRBV7-8 and TRBJ1-1; D call uncertain. The germline V gene has CDR1 SGHVS and CDR2 FQNEAQ. The CDR3 loop spans 12 amino acids. CDR3 DNA: TGTGCCAGCAGCTTAGACAGATTGCCGGGGTCGTTT. This encodes CASSLDRLPGSF.

To note about this clone: Other DNA sequences from this sample encode an identical CDR3 as well. V is TRBV20-1 and J is TRBJ2-1; D is unresolved. V was clipped by 6 bases and J by 7 bases, with 10 bases between them. This CDR3 has 11 amino acids. Germline V lookup: CDR1 DFQATT, CDR2 SNEGSKA (reference sequence). In nucleotides, the CDR3 is TGCAGTGCCAACCGGGTTAATGAGCAGTTCTTC. Translated, it gives CSANRVNEQFF.

This clone has a handful of counts. V is TRBV19 and J is TRBJ2-2; tentatively, D is TRBD2 (6 bases). V was shortened by 11 bases and J by 7 bases, with 8 bases between the two germline ends. Germline CDR1 reads LNHDA; CDR2 reads SQIVND (reference sequence). CDR3 length: 10 residues. The CDR3, as DNA: TGTGCCGGAGGGCACGGGGAGCTGTTTTTT. This gives the protein CAGGHGELFF.

The genes are TRBV28 and TRBJ1-2, with 7 positions matching TRBD1. Trimming removed 8 bases from V and 3 bases from J; junction bases left unmatched: 12. In germline, CDR1 is MDHEN, CDR2 SYDVKM. The CDR3 is 15 amino acids. The CDR3 reads CASGDSGGGYYGYTF. CDR3 DNA: TGTGCCAGCGGAGACTCAGGGGGTGGATACTATGGCTACACCTTC.

This chain connects TRBV30 to TRBJ1-1; 7 bases map to TRBD1. This CDR3 has 14 residues. With 4 bases clipped from V and 0 bases from J, the junction kept 5 bases outside the gene matches. Germline V CDR1 and CDR2: GTSNPN, SVGIG (reference sequence). CDR3 in amino acids: CAWKTGQMNTEAFF. CDR3 coding DNA: TGTGCCTGGAAGACGGGACAGATGAACACTGAAGCTTTCTTT.

The J gene is TRBJ1-2, the V gene TRBV27; maybe TRBD1 (5 bases). This CDR3 comprises 14 residues. The germline V and J ends were trimmed by 6 bases and 8 bases, with 19 bases remaining between them. CDR1 is MNHEY, CDR2 SMNVEV, per germline (reference sequence). CDR3: CASRKQDTLGGYTF. The DNA for the CDR3 is TGTGCCAGCAGGAAACAGGACACATTAGGGGGCTACACCTTC.

The V call is TRBV2, the J call TRBJ2-7; TRBD2 is a possible D gene (6 bases). The germline V gene encodes CDR1 SNHLY and CDR2 FYNNEI. Trimming stripped 8 bases from V and 3 bases from J, with 8 bases between. The CDR3 consists of 11 residues. CDR3 in amino acids: CASGRYYEQYF. The DNA for the CDR3 is TGTGCCAGCGGGAGGTACTACGAGCAGTACTTC.

The chain employs TRBV5-1 and TRBJ2-7; unclear D gene. The CDR3 runs to 12 residues. The germline gives CDR1 SGHRS, CDR2 YFSETQ. With 5 bases removed from V and 2 bases from J, the gap between germline ends came to 8 bases. The DNA for the CDR3 is TGCGCCAGCAGAAGGGAAACCTACGAGCAGTACTTC. Its protein product is CASRRETYEQYF.

The J gene is TRBJ1-4, the V gene TRBV18; D may be TRBD1 (5 bases). The CDR3 sequence is 13 residues long. V was pared by 8 bases and J by 6 bases, with 13 bases between. Germline V gene data show CDR1 as KGHSH and CDR2 as LQKENI. The CDR3 here is CASAPGRDEKLFF. CDR3 coding DNA: TGTGCCAGCGCCCCAGGCAGGGATGAAAAACTGTTTTTT.